The entry below describes one TCR beta chain. CDR1 is MNHGY and CDR2 is SAAAGT in the germline V gene. With 8 bases removed from V and 0 bases from J, the gap between germline ends came to 14 bases. The CDR3 consists of 15 residues. How the authors handled the data: Nucleated cell counts were estimated from reference gene primer amplification. The method was immunoSEQ multiplex PCR; TCRdb's version includes in-frame clones alone and lacks a portion of them. Clonal size and the V and J genes are those of that table, whereas D and trimming came from the DNA. The sample comprises approximately 150,000 clones, 81% of which are singletons, and around 8.2% rests with the top ten. The data are from a study of blood T cell repertoires in COVID-19. About the study: The origin of the acute and convalescent COVID-19 samples was the United States, Italy and Spain. T cells, B-cell-depleted T cells, or PBMCs provided the cDNA or gDNA that served as material.

J is TRBJ1-5 and V is TRBV6-8; no reliable D call. The sequencing input was peripheral blood. The receptor comes from a human donor in a cohort sampled during active COVID-19. The DNA for the CDR3 is TGTGCCAGCCAGATAGGAGGGAATAGCAATCAGCCCCAGCATTTT. Translating gives CASQIGGNSNQPQHF.